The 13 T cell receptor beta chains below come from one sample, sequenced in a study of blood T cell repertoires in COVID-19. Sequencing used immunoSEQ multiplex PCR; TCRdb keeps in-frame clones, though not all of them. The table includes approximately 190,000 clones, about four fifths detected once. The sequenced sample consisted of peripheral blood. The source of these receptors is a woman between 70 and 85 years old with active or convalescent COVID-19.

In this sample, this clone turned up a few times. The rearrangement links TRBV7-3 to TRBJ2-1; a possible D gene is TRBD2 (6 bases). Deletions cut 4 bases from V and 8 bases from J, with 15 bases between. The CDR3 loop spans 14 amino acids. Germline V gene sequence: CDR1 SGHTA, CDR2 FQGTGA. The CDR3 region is CASSYRDGSDEQFF. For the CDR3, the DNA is TGTGCCAGCAGCTACCGGGACGGGAGCGATGAGCAGTTCTTC.

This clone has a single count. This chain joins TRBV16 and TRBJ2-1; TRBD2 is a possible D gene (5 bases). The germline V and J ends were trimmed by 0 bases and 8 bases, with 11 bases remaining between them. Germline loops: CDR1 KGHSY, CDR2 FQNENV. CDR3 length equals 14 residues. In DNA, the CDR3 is TGTGCCAGCAGCCAATCCCCCGGGGTCGATGAGCAGTTCTTC. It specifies CASSQSPGVDEQFF.

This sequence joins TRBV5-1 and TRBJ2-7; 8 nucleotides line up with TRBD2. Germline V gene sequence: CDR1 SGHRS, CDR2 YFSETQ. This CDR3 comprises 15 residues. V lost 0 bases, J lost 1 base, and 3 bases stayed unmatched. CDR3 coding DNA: TGCGCCAGCAGCTTGGGGGGACTAGGATCCTACGAGCAGTACTTC. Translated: CASSLGGLGSYEQYF. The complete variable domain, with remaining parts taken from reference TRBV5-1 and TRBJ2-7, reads KAGVTQTPRYLIKTRGQQVTLSCSPISGHRSVSWYQQTPGQGLQFLFEYFSETQRNKGNFPGRFSGRQFSNSRSEMNVSTLELGDSALYLCASSLGGLGSYEQYFGPGTRLTVT.

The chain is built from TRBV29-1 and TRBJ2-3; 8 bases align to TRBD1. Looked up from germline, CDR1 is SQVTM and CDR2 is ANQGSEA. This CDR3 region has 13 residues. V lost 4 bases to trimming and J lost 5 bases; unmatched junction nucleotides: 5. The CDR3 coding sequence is TGCAGCGTTGGGACAGGGTCCGGAGATACGCAGTATTTT. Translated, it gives CSVGTGSGDTQYF.

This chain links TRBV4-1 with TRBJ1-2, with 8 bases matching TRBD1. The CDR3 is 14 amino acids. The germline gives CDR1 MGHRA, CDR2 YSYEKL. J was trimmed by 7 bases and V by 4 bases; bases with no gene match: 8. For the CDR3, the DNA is TGCGCCAGCAGCCTCCCCGGACAGGGAAGTGGCTACACCTTC. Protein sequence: CASSLPGQGSGYTF.

CDR3 in DNA: TGTGCCAGCAGCTTAGGGAGCGGGAGAGAAAATGAGCAGTTCTTC. Protein sequence: CASSLGSGRENEQFF. The V gene is TRBV11-2, the J gene TRBJ2-1; TRBD2 aligns across 8 bases. After removal of 1 base from V and 7 bases from J, the junction contained 6 bases not matched to a gene. The CDR3 spans 15 residues. Germline V gene lookup returns CDR1 SGHAT and CDR2 FQNNGV.

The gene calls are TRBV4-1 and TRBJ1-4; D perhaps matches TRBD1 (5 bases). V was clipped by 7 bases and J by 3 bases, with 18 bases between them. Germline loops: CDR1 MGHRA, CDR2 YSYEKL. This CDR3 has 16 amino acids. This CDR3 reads CASTPGRGGANEKLFF. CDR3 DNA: TGCGCCAGCACCCCCGGCAGAGGAGGGGCTAATGAAAAACTGTTTTTT.

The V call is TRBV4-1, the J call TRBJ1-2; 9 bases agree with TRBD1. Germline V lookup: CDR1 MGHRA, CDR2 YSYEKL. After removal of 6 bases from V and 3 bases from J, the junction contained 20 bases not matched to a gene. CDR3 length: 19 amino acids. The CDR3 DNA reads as TGCGCCAGCAGTCCCGCTCCCTCGTTTAGACAGGGGGATGACTATGGCTACACCTTC. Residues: CASSPAPSFRQGDDYGYTF.

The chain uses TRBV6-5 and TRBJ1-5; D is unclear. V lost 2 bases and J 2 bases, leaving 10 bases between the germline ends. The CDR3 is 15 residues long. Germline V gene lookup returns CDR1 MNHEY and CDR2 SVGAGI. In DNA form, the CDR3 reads TGTGCCAGCAGTTACGCCCGGTTTGGCAATCAGCCCCAGCATTTT. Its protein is CASSYARFGNQPQHF.

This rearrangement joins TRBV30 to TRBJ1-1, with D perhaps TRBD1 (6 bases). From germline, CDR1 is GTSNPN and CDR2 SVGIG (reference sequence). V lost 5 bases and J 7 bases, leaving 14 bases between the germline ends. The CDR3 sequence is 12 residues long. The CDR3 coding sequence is TGTGCCTGGGACCGGGACATGAATGAAGCTTTCTTT. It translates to CAWDRDMNEAFF.

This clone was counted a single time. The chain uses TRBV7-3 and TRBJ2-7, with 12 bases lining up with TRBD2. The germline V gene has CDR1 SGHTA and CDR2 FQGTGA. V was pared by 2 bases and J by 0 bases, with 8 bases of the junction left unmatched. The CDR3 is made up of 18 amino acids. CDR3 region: CASSLRRETSGSSYEQYF. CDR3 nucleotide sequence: TGTGCCAGCAGCTTACGCCGGGAGACTAGCGGGAGCTCCTACGAGCAGTACTTC.

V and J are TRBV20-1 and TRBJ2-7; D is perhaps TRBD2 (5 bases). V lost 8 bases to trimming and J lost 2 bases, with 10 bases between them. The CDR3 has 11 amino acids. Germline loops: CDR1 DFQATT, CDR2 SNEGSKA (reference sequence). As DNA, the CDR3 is TGCAGTTCAGCGGCGGCCTACGAGCAGTACTTC. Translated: CSSAAAYEQYF.

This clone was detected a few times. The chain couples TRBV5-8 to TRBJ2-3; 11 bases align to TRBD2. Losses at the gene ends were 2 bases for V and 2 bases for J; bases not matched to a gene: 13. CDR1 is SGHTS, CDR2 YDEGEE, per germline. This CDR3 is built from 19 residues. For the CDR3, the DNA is TGTGCCAGCAGCTTAGGAGTACTAGCGGGAGTAACGGACACAGATACGCAGTATTTT. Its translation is CASSLGVLAGVTDTDTQYF.